A selection of T cell receptor beta chains follows, all from one sample in a study of T cell responses to AZD1222 COVID-19 vaccine. The table came from immunoSEQ multiplex PCR; TCRdb's copy has only in-frame clones and leaves some out. The sample yields some 110,000 clones, 75% to 90% seen once. Sequenced here: peripheral blood, sampled on day 0 of AZD1222 vaccination. These receptor sequences come from an adult in good health. CDR3s include the opening cysteine and the closing phenylalanine or tryptophan. D genes are given only for firm matches. Clone size is not always given. Where it is, it says once, few, many or a class for expanded clones.

j_gene | abundance | v_gene | d_gene | CDR3nt | CDR3aa
TRBJ2-3 | . | TRBV12-3/TRBV12-4 | . | TGTGCCAGCAGTTTAGGGTACCGGGATACGCAGTATTTT | CASSLGYRDTQYF
TRBJ2-1 | . | TRBV15 | TRBD2 | TGTGCCACCAGCAGAGAGGGTCCTCTAGCGGGAGGGCCGGACAATGAGCAGTTCTTC | CATSREGPLAGGPDNEQFF
TRBJ2-1 | . | TRBV4-3 | . | TGCGCCAGCAGCCAAGATCCAATCGGTAGCTCCTACAATGAGCAGTTCTTC | CASSQDPIGSSYNEQFF
TRBJ1-2 | . | TRBV28 | . | TGTGCCAGCAGACTGACAGACTGGGGGGTGGGCTACACCTTC | CASRLTDWGVGYTF
TRBJ1-2 | . | TRBV7-2 | TRBD1 | TGTGCCAGCAGCCTATCCGGGACAGGGCTTGGCTACACCTTC | CASSLSGTGLGYTF
TRBJ2-7 | once | TRBV3-1/TRBV3-2 | . | TGTGCCAGCAGCCGACAAACCCGGGACTCGGACGTTCGCGGGGCCTACGAGCAGTACTTC | CASSRQTRDSDVRGAYEQYF
TRBJ2-3 | . | TRBV6-5 | TRBD2 | TGTGCCAGCAGTATGCGGGAGCCCCCCCCAGATACGCAGTATTTT | CASSMREPPPDTQYF
TRBJ1-2 | . | TRBV19 | . | TGTGCCAGTAGTATAGCCCCGGGTGGCTACACCTTC | CASSIAPGGYTF
TRBJ1-3 | . | TRBV7-9 | TRBD1 | TGTGCCAGCAGCCTTTACAGGGGCAAGGGAAACACCATATATTTT | CASSLYRGKGNTIYF
TRBJ1-2 | . | TRBV9 | TRBD1 | TGTGCCAGCAGCATTGAAGCCCTCCCACAGGGGTATGGCTACACCTTC | CASSIEALPQGYGYTF